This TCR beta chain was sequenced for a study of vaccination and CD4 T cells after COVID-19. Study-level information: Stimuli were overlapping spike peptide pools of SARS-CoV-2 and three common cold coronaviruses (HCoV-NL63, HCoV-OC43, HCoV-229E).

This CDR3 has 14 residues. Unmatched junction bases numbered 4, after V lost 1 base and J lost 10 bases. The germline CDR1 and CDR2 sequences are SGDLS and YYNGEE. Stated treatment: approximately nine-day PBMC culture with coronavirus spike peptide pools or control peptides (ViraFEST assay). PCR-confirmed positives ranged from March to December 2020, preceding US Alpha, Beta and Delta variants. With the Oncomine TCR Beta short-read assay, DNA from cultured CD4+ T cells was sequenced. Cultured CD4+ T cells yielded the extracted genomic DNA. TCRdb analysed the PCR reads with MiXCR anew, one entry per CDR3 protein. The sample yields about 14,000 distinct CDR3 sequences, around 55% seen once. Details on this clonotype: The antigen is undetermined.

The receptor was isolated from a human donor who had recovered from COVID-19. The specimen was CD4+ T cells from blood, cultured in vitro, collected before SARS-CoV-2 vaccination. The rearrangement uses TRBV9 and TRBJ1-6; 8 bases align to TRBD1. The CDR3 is CASSVQGAESPLHF. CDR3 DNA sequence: TGTGCCAGCAGCGTACAGGGGGCTGAGTCACCCCTCCACTTT. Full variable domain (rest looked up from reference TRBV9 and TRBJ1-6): DSGVTQTPKHLITATGQRVTLRCSPRSGDLSVYWYQQSLDQGLQFLIQYYNGEERAKGNILERFSAQQFPDLHSELNLSSLELGDSALYFCASSVQGAESPLHFGNGTRLTVT.